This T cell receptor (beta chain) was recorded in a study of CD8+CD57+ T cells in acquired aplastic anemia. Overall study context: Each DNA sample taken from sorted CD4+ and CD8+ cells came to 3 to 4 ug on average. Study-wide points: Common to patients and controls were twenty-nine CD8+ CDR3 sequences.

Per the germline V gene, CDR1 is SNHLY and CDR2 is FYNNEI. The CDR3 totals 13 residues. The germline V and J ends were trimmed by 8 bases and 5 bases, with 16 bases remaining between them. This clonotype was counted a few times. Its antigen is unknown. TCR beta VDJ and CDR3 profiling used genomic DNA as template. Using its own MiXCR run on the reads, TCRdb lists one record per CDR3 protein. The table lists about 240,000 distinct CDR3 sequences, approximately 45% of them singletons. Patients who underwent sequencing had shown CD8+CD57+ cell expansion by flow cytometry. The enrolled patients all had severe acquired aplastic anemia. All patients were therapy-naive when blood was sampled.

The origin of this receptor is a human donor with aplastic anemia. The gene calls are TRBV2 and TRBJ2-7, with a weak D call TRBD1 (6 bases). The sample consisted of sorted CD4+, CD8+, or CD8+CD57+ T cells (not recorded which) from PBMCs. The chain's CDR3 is CASGPGSGDEQYF. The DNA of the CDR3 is TGTGCCAGCGGCCCCGGCTCAGGGGACGAGCAGTACTTC.